This T cell receptor (beta chain) comes out of a study of Ad26.COV2.S vaccination and SARS-CoV-2 variants. Study-wide results and caveats: The breadth of spike-specific CD8+ and CD4+ T cell responses after vaccination was reportedly substantial. Across vaccine and placebo recipients, the breadth of non-spike TCRs was similar.

About this clone: What it binds is not known.

The treatment denotes: about 20 received Ad26.COV2.S at low or high dose, single or two shots; a few received placebo; per-sample allocation not given. At day 63 after the first vaccine or placebo injection, samples were drawn. Sequencing was performed with immunoSEQ multiplex PCR; in TCRdb, only in-frame clones are kept and a portion is missing. Among hundreds of thousands of clones listed, roughly 86% were seen once. Germline V gene lookup returns CDR1 GTSNPN and CDR2 SVGIG (reference sequence). The CDR3 totals 14 residues. The V end was cut by 4 bases, the J end by 0 bases, with 11 bases between. The source material was peripheral blood, sampled in a trial of Ad26.COV2.S vaccine versus placebo. The clonotype was recovered from a person aged 18 to 65 who received the Ad26.COV2.S COVID-19 vaccine or a placebo. This sequence joins TRBV30 and TRBJ2-3, with a possible D match to TRBD1 (6 bases). In DNA form, the CDR3 reads TGTGCCTGGATACAGGGTCCTAGCACAGATACGCAGTATTTT. It yields the protein CAWIQGPSTDTQYF.